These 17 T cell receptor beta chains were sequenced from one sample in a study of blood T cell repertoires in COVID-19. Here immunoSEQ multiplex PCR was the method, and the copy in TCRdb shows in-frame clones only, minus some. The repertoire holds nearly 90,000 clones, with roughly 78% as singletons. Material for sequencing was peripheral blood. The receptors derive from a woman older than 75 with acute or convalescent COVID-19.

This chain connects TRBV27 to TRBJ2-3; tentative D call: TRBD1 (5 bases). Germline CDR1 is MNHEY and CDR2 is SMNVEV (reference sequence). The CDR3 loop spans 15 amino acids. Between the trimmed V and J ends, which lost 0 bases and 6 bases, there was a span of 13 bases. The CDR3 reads CASSLSGWGPDTQYF. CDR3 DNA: TGTGCCAGCAGTTTATCTGGTTGGGGCCCCGATACGCAGTATTTT.

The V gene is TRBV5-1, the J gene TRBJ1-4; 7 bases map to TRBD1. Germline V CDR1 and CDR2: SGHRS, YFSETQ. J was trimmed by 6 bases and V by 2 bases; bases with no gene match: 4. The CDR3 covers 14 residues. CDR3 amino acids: CASSFSRGDEKLFF. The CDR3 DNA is TGCGCCAGCAGCTTTTCCAGGGGGGATGAAAAACTGTTTTTT.

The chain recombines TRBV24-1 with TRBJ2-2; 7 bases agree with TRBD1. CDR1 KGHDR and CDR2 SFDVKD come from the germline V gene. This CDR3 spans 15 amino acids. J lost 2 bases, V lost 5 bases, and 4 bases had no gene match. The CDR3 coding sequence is TGTGCCACCAGTGGGGGACAGACCAACACCGGGGAGCTGTTTTTT. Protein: CATSGGQTNTGELFF.

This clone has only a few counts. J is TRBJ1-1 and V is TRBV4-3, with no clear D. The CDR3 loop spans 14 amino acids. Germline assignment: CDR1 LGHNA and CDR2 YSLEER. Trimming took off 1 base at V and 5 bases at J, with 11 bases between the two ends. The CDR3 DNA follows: TGCGCCAGCAGCCAAGGTGGGAGGGTGACTGAAGCTTTCTTT. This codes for CASSQGGRVTEAFF.

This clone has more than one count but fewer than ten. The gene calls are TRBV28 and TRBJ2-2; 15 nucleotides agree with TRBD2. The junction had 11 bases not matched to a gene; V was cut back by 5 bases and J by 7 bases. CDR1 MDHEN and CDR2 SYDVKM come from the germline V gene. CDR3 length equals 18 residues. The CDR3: CASSPLGTSGGWHGELFF. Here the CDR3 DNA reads TGTGCCAGCAGTCCTCTCGGGACTAGCGGGGGGTGGCACGGGGAGCTGTTTTTT.

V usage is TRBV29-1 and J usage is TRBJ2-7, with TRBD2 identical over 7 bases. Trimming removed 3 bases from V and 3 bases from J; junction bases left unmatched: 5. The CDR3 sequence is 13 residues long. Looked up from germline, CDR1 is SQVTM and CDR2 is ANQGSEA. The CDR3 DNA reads TGCAGCGTTGACGGGGGAGGGGACTACGAGCAGTACTTC. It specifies CSVDGGGDYEQYF.

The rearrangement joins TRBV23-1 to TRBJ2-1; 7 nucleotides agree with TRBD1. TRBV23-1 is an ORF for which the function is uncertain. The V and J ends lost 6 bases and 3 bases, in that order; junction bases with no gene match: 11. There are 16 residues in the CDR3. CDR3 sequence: CASSRNRQGDYNEQFF. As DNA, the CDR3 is TGCGCCAGCAGCCGAAACAGACAGGGAGACTACAATGAGCAGTTCTTC.

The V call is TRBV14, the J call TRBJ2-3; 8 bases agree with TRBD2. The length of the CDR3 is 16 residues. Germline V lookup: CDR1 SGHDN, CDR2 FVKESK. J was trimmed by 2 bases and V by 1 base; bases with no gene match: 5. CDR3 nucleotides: TGTGCCAGCAGCCAAGTCGGCGGGGGGCTCACAGATACGCAGTATTTT. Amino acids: CASSQVGGGLTDTQYF.

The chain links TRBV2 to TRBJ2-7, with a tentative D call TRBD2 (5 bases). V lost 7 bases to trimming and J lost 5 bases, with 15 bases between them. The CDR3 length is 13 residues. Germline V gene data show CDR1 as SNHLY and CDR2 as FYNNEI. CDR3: CASTERGLDEQYF. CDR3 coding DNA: TGTGCCAGCACCGAGAGAGGGTTGGACGAGCAGTACTTC.

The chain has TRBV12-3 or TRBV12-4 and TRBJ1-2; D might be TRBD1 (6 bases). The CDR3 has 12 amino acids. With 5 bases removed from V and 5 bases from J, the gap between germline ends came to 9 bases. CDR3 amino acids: CASSLQGYGYTF. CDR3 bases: TGTGCCAGCAGTCTCCAGGGGTATGGCTACACCTTC.

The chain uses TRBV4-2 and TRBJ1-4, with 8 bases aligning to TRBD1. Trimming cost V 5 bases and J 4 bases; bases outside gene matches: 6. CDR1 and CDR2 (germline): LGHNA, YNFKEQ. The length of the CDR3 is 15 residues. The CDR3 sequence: CASSYTGGGNEKLFF. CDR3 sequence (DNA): TGTGCCAGCAGCTATACAGGGGGGGGTAATGAAAAACTGTTTTTT.

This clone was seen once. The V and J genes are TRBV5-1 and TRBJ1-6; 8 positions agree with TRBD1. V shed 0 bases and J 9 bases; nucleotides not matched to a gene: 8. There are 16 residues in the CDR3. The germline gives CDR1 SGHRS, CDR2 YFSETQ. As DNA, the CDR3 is TGCGCCAGCAGCTTGGTGCCGGGACAGGCGAGTTCACCCCTCCACTTT. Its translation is CASSLVPGQASSPLHF.

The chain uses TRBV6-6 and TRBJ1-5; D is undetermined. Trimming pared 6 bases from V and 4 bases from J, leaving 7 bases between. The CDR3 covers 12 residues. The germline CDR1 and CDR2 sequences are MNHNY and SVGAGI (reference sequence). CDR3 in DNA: TGTGCCAGCAGCCCGGTTAATCAGCCCCAGCATTTT. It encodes CASSPVNQPQHF.

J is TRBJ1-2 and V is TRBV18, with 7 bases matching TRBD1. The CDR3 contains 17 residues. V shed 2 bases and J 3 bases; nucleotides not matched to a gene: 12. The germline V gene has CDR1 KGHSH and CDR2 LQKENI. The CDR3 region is CASSPMLPTGVDYGYTF. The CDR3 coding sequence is TGTGCCAGCTCACCAATGTTACCAACAGGGGTCGACTATGGCTACACCTTC.

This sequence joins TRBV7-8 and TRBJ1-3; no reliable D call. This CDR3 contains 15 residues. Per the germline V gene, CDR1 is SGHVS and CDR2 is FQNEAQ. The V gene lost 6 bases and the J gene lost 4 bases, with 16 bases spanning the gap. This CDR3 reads CASRSSGPGGNTIYF. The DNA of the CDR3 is TGTGCCAGCAGATCTTCTGGTCCGGGGGGAAACACCATATATTTT.

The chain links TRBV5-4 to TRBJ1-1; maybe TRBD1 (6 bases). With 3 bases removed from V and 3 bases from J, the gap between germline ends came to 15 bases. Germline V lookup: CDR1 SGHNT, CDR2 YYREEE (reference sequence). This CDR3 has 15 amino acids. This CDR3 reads CASSSRTDLDTEAFF. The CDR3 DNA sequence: TGTGCCAGCAGCTCCAGGACAGATCTGGACACTGAAGCTTTCTTT.

The CDR3 loop reads CASSQRQAGEQYF. CDR3 coding DNA: TGCGCCAGCAGCCAGAGACAGGCGGGTGAGCAGTACTTC. This chain joins TRBV4-1 and TRBJ2-7; D perhaps matches TRBD1 (6 bases). CDR1 and CDR2 (germline): MGHRA, YSYEKL. V lost 3 bases and J 7 bases, leaving 13 bases between the germline ends. This CDR3 is built from 13 residues.